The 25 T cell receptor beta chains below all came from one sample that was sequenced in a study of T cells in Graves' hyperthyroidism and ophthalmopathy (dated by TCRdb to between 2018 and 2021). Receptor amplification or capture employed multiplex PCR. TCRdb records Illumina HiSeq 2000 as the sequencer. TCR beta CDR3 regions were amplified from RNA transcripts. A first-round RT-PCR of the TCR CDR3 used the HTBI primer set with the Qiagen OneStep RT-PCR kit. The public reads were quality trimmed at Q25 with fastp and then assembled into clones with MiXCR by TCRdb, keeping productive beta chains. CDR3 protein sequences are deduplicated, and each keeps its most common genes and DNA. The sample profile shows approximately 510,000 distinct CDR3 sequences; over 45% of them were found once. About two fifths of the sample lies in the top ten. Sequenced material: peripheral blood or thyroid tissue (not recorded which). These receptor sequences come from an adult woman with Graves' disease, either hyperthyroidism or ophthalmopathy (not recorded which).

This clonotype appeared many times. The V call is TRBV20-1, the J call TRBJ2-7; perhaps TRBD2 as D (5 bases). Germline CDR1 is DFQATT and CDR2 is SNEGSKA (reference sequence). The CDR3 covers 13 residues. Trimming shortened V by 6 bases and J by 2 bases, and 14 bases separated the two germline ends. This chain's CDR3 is CSARRAATYEQYF. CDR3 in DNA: TGCAGTGCCCGGCGGGCCGCGACCTACGAGCAGTACTTC.

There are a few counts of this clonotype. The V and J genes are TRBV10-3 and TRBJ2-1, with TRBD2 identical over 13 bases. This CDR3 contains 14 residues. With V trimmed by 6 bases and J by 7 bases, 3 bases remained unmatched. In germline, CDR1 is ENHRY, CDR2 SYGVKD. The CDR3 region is CAISGTSGKNEQFF. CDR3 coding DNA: TGTGCCATCAGCGGGACTAGCGGGAAAAATGAGCAGTTCTTC.

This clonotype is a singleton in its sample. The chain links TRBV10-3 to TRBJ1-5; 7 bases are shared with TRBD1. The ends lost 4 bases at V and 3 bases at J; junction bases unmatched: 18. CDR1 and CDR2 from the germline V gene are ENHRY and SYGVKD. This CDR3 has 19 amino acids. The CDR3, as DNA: TGTGCCATCAGTGGACAGGGTCCGTATCGTCTCCGATACAATCAGCCCCAGCATTTT. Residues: CAISGQGPYRLRYNQPQHF.

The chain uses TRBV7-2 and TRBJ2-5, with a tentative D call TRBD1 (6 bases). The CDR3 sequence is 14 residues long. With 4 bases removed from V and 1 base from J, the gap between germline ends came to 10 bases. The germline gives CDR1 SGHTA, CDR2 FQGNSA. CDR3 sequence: CASSYQTGQETQYF. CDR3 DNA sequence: TGTGCCAGCAGCTACCAGACAGGCCAAGAGACCCAGTACTTC.

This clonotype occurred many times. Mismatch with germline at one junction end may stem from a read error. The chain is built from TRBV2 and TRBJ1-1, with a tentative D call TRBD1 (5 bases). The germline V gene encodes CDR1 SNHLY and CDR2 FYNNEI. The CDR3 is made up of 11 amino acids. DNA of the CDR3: TGTGCCAGCAGTGAAGCGCGGGGCCGGCTTTTT. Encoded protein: CASSEARGRLF.

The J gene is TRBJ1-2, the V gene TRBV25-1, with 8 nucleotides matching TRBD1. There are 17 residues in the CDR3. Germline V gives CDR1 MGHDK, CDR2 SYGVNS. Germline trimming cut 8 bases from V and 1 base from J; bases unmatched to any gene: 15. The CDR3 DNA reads TGTGCCAGCTCACCCCCGGGACAGGTGCCTATTAACTATGGCTACACCTTC. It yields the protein CASSPPGQVPINYGYTF.

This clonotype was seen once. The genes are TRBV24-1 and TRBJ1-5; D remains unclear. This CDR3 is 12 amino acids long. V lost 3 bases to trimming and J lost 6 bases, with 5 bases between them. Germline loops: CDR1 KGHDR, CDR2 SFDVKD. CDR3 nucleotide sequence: TGTGCCACCAGTGATACGGCTCAGCCCCAGCATTTT. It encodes CATSDTAQPQHF.

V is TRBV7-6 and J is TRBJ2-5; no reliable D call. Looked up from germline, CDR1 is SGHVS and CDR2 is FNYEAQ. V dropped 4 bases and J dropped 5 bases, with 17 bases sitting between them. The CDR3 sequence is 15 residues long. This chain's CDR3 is CASSSHSSTGETQYF. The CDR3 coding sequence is TGTGCCAGCAGCTCACATTCGAGCACCGGGGAGACCCAGTACTTC.

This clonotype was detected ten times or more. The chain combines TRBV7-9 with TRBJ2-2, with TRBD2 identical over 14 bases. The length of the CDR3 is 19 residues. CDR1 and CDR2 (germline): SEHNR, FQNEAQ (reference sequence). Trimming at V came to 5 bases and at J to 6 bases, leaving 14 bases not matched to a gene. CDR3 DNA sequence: TGTGCCAGCAGCCATAAAAGACTAGCGGGAGGGCCTGTTGCCGGGGAGCTGTTTTTT. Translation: CASSHKRLAGGPVAGELFF.

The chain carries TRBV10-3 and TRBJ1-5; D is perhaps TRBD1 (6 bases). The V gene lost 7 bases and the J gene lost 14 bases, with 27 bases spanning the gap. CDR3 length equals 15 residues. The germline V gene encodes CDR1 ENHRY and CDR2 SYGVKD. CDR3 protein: CAITRTDGTSGYEHF. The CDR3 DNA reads TGTGCCATCACTAGGACAGACGGGACTAGCGGCTACGAGCATTTT.

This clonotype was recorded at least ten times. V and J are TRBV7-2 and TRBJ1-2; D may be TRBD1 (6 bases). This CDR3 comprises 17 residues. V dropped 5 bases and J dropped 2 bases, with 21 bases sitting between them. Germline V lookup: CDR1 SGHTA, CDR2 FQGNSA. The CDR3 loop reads CASSPRSSGAGNYGYTF. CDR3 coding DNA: TGTGCCAGCAGCCCTAGGAGTTCGGGGGCGGGAAACTATGGCTACACCTTC.

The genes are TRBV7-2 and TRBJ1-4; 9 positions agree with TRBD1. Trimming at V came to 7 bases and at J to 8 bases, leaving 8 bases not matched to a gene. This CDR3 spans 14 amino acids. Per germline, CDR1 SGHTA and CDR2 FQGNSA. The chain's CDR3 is CASNQQGAKEKLFF. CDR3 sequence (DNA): TGTGCCAGCAACCAACAGGGGGCGAAGGAAAAACTGTTTTTT.

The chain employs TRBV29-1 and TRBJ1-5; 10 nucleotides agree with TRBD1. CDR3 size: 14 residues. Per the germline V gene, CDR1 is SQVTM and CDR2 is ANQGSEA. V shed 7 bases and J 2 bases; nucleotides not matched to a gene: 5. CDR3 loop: CSGGDRGGNQPQHF. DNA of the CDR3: TGCAGCGGAGGGGACAGGGGTGGCAATCAGCCCCAGCATTTT. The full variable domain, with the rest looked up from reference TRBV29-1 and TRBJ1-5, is SAVISQKPSRDICQRGTSLTIQCQVDSQVTMMFWYRQQPGQSLTLIATANQGSEATYESGFVIDKFPISRPNLTFSTLTVSNMSPEDSSIYLCSGGDRGGNQPQHFGDGTRLSIL.

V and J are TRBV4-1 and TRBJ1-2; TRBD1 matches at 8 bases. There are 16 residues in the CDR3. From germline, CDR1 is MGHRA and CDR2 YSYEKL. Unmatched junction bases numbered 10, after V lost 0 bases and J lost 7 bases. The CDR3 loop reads CASSQEGAQGALGYTF. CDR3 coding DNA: TGCGCCAGCAGCCAAGAAGGGGCGCAGGGGGCGCTTGGCTACACCTTC.

The DNA for the CDR3 is TGTGCCATCAGTGAAAACTCCGGGGCCAACGTCCTGACTTTC. Residues: CAISENSGANVLTF. This rearrangement joins TRBV10-3 to TRBJ2-6; the D is unclear. With 3 bases removed from V and 4 bases from J, the gap between germline ends came to 7 bases. The CDR3 spans 14 residues. Germline CDR1 reads ENHRY; CDR2 reads SYGVKD.

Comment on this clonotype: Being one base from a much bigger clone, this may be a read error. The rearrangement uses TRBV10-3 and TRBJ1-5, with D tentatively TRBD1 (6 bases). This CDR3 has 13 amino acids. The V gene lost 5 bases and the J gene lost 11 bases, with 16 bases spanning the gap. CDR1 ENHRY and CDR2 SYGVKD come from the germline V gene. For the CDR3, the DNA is TGTGCCATCAGTTTTGGACAGACCGTAGCCCAGCATTTT. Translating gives CAISFGQTVAQHF.

Here the CDR3 reads CASSFTARTEAFF. CDR3 DNA: TGTGCCAGCAGTTTCACTGCGAGGACTGAAGCTTTCTTT. This rearrangement joins TRBV7-3 to TRBJ1-1; D is unclear. V lost 6 bases, J lost 5 bases, and 13 bases lay in between. The CDR3 totals 13 residues. Per germline, CDR1 SGHTA and CDR2 FQGTGA.

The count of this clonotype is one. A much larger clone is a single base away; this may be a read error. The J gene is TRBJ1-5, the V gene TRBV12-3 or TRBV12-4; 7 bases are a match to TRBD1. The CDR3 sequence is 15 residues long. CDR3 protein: CASSLRQGVNQPHHF. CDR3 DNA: TGTGCCAGCAGTTTACGTCAGGGGGTCAATCAGCCCCATCATTTT.

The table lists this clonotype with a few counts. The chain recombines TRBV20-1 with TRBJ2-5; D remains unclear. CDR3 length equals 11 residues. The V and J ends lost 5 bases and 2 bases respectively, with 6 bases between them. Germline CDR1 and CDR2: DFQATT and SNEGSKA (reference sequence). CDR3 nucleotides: TGCAGTGCTCACGAACAAGAGACCCAGTACTTC. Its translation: CSAHEQETQYF.

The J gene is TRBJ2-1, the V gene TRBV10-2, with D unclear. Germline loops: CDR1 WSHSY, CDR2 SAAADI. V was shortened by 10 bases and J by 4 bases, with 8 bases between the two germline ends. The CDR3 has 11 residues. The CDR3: CATSPYNEQFF. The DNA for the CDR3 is TGCGCCACCTCCCCTTACAATGAGCAGTTCTTC.

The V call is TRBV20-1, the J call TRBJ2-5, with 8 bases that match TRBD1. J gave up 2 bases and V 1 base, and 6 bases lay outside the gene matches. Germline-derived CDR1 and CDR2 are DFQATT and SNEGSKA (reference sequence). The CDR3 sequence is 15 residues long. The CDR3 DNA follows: TGCAGTGCTAGAGGAACACAGGGGGAACAAGAGACCCAGTACTTC. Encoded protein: CSARGTQGEQETQYF.

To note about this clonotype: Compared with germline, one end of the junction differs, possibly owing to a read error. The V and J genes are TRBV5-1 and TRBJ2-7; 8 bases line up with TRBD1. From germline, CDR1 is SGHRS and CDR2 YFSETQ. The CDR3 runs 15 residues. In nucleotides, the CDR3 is TGCGCCAGCAGCTTGGGCGGGACAGGCCTCTACGAGCAGTGCTTC. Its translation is CASSLGGTGLYEQCF.

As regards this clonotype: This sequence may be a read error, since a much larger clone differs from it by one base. In DNA, the CDR3 is TGTGCCACCAGTGAACGGGAATACGAGCAGTACTTC. Its translation: CATSEREYEQYF. This chain joins TRBV10-3 and TRBJ2-7; tentatively, D is TRBD2 (5 bases). CDR3 length: 12 amino acids. The germline gives CDR1 ENHRY, CDR2 SYGVKD.

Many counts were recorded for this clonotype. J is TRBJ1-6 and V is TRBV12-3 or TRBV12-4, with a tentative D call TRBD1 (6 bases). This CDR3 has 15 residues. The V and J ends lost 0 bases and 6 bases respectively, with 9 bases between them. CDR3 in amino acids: CASSLAGQINSPLHF. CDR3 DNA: TGTGCCAGCAGTTTAGCAGGACAGATTAATTCACCCCTCCACTTT.

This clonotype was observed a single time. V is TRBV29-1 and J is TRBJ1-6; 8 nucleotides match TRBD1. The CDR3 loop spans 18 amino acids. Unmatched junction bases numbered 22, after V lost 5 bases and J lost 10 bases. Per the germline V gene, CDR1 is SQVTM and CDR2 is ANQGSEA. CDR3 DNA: TGCAGCGTTAACTCCCTACGTCCAACCGGGACAGGAGGATCACCCCTCCACTTT. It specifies CSVNSLRPTGTGGSPLHF.